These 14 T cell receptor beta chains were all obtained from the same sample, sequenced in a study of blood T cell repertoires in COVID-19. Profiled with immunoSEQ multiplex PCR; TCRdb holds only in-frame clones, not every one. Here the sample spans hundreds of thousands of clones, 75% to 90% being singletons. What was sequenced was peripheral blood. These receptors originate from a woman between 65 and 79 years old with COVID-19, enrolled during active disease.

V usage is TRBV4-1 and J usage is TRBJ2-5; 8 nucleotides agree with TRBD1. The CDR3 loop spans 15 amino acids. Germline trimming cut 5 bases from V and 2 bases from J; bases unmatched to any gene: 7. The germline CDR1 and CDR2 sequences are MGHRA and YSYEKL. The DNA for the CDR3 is TGCGCCAGCAGCGGGGGACAGGCCCTACAAGAGACCCAGTACTTC. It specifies CASSGGQALQETQYF.

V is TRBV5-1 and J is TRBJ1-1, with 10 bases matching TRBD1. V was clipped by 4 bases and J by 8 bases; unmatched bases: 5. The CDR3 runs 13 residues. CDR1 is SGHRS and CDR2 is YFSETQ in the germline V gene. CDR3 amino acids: CASSEPGQGEAFF. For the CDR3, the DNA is TGCGCCAGCAGCGAACCGGGACAGGGGGAAGCTTTCTTT.

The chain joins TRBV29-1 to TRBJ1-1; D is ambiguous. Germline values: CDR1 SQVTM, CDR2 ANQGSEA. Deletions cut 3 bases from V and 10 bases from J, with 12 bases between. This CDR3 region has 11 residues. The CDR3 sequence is CSVEPAGSAFF. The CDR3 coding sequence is TGCAGCGTTGAGCCGGCGGGCTCAGCTTTCTTT.

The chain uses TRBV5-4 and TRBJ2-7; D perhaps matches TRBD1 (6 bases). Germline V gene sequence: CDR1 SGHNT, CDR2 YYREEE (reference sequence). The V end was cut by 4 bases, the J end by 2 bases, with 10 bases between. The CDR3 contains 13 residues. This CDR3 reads CASSPQGTYEQYF. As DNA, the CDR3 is TGTGCCAGCAGCCCCCAGGGGACCTACGAGCAGTACTTC.

The CDR3 DNA follows: TGTGCCAGCAGTTTGGCCGGGAGAGACTACGAGCAGTACTTC. Amino acids: CASSLAGRDYEQYF. The chain recombines TRBV27 with TRBJ2-7, with D perhaps TRBD2 (6 bases). V lost 3 bases, J lost 3 bases, and 12 bases lay in between. The CDR3 totals 14 residues. Per the germline V gene, CDR1 is MNHEY and CDR2 is SMNVEV (reference sequence).

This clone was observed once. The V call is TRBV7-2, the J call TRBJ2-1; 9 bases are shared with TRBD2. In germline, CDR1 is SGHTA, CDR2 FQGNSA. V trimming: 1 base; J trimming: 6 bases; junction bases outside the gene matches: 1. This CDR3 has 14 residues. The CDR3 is CASSLGTSVNEQFF. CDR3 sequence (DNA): TGTGCCAGCAGCTTAGGGACTAGCGTCAATGAGCAGTTCTTC.

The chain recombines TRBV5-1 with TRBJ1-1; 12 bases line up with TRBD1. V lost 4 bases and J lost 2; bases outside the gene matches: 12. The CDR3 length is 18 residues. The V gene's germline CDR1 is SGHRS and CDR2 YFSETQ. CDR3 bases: TGCGCCAGCAGCCACTTAGGGGACAGGGGGCTCCGAAACACTGAAGCTTTCTTT. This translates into CASSHLGDRGLRNTEAFF.

In DNA form, the CDR3 reads TGTGCCAGCAGCTTATCCACTATTGGGGAGATTTATGGCTACACCTTC. It translates to CASSLSTIGEIYGYTF. V gene TRBV7-9 combines with J gene TRBJ1-2; D unresolved. Trimming left V 2 bases short and J 5 bases short, with 18 bases between. Germline CDR1 reads SEHNR; CDR2 reads FQNEAQ (reference sequence). The CDR3 is made up of 16 amino acids.

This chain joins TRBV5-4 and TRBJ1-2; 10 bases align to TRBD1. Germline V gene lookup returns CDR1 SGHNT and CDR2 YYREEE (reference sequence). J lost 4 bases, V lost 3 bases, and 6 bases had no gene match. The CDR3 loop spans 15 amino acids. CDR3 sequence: CASSWDRGFSYGYTF. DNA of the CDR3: TGTGCCAGCAGCTGGGACAGGGGTTTCAGCTATGGCTACACCTTC.

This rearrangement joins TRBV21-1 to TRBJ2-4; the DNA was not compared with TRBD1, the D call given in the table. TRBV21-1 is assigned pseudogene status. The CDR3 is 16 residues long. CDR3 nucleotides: TGTGCCAGCAGCAACACAGGGGGCGCTCCCAAAAACATTCAGTACTTC. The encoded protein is CASSNTGGAPKNIQYF.

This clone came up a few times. CDR3 bases: TGTGCCAGCAGCCGTCGGGGACAGGACAACGGAAACACCATATATTTT. Translation: CASSRRGQDNGNTIYF. The J gene is TRBJ1-3, the V gene TRBV7-2; 8 bases fit TRBD1. Germline V gene data show CDR1 as SGHTA and CDR2 as FQGNSA. The CDR3 has 16 amino acids. The junction had 10 bases not matched to a gene; V was cut back by 5 bases and J by 4 bases.

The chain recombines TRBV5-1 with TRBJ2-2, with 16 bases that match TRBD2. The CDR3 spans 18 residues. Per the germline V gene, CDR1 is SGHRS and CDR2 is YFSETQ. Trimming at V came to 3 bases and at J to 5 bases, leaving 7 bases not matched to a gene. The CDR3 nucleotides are TGCGCCAGCAGCTCGGGACTAGCGGGGGGGCCCGGGACCGGGGAGCTGTTTTTT. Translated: CASSSGLAGGPGTGELFF. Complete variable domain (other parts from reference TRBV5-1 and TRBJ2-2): KAGVTQTPRYLIKTRGQQVTLSCSPISGHRSVSWYQQTPGQGLQFLFEYFSETQRNKGNFPGRFSGRQFSNSRSEMNVSTLELGDSALYLCASSSGLAGGPGTGELFFGEGSRLTVL.

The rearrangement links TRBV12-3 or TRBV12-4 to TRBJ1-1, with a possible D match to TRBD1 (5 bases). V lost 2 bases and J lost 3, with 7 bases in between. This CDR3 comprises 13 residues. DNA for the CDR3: TGTGCCAGCAGTTTAAAAGGGGACACTGAAGCTTTCTTT. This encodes CASSLKGDTEAFF.

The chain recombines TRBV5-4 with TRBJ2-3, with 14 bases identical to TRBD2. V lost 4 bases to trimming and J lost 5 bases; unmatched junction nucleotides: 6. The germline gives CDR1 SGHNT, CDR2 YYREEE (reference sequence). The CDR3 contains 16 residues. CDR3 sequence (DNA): TGTGCCAGCAGCCTGGATGGGACTAGCGGGGGAGATACGCAGTATTTT. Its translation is CASSLDGTSGGDTQYF.